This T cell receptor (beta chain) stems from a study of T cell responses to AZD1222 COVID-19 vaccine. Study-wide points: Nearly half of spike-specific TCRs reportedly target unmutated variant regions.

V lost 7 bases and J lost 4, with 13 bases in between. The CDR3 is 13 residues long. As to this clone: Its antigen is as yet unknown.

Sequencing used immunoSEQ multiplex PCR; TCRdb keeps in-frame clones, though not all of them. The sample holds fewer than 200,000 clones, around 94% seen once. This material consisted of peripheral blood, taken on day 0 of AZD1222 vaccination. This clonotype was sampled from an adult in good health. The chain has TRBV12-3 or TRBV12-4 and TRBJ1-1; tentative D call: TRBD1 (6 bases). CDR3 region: CASTLGGVTEAFF. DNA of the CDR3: TGTGCCAGCACCCTAGGGGGGGTCACTGAAGCTTTCTTT.